Sequencing of this T cell receptor beta chain was carried out in a study of T cells after yellow fever vaccination. This clonotype has ten or more counts. The antigen is unknown. TCRdb recomputed calls from the 5' RACE reads with MiXCR, one row per CDR3 protein. Here the sample spans some 150,000 distinct CDR3 sequences, about 6.2% being singletons. Points from the study as a whole: Clonotype sharing between CD4 and CD8 compartments was small. Post-booster repertoires contained most primary-vaccination clones again (almost 97% CD4, less than 90% CD8).

Specimen: CD4+ T cells sorted from PBMCs, collected 10 days after the yellow fever booster vaccination. This receptor was taken from a young man who received the YFV17D yellow fever vaccine.

This CDR3 reads CSAGLAGGNEQFF. CDR3 coding DNA: TGCAGTGCGGGACTAGCGGGAGGGAATGAGCAGTTCTTC. The chain has TRBV20-1 and TRBJ2-1, with TRBD2 identical over 16 bases. Trimming at V came to 6 bases and at J to 7 bases, leaving 0 bases not matched to a gene. Germline V CDR1 and CDR2: DFQATT, SNEGSKA (reference sequence). The CDR3 loop spans 13 amino acids.